This entry lists 4 T cell receptor beta chains sequenced from one sample in a study of T-cell memory formation after mild COVID-19. From the 5' RACE reads, TCRdb called clonotypes with MiXCR, one entry per CDR3 protein. The repertoire has 84,000 or so distinct CDR3 sequences, about 14% of them found once; the top ten carry 25% to 35%. Sequences were obtained from PBMCs or a T cell subset sorted from them (not recorded which). These receptor sequences come from an adult woman who had mild COVID-19 (a few samples of this study predate the infection). Cell type and time point are not known.

This clonotype rates as medium-sized. This chain uses TRBV9 with TRBJ2-2, with 9 bases matching TRBD1. Germline loops: CDR1 SGDLS, CDR2 YYNGEE. Trimming at V came to 3 bases and at J to 0 bases, leaving 3 bases not matched to a gene. This CDR3 is built from 16 residues. This CDR3 reads CASSGDRGTNTGELFF. CDR3 nucleotides: TGTGCCAGCAGCGGAGACAGGGGGACGAACACCGGGGAGCTGTTTTTT.

The sample holds a few counts of this clonotype. The gene calls are TRBV24-1 and TRBJ2-3; maybe TRBD1 (6 bases). This CDR3 spans 15 amino acids. V lost 5 bases to trimming and J lost 0 bases, with 11 bases between them. Germline V gives CDR1 KGHDR, CDR2 SFDVKD. The CDR3 is CATSGGGSSTDTQYF. CDR3 sequence (DNA): TGTGCCACCAGTGGAGGGGGTTCCAGCACAGATACGCAGTATTTT.

The chain has TRBV4-3 and TRBJ2-7; tentatively, D is TRBD1 or TRBD2 (5 bases each). The CDR3 is made up of 18 amino acids. Germline lookup yields CDR1 LGHNA and CDR2 YSLEER. V was cut by 0 bases and J by 0 bases, with 18 bases left in between. CDR3 coding DNA: TGCGCCAGCAGCCAAGACGTAGGGGCGGGCCGCTCCTCCTACGAGCAGTACTTC. Its protein product is CASSQDVGAGRSSYEQYF.

This clonotype was counted a few times. The chain has TRBV15 and TRBJ2-1, with TRBD2 as a possible D gene (6 bases). The V gene's germline CDR1 is LNHNV and CDR2 YYDKDF (reference sequence). V was pared by 8 bases and J by 8 bases, with 16 bases between. This CDR3 has 13 residues. The CDR3 DNA reads as TGTGCCACCGGAGGGAATGTTAAGGATGAGCAGTTCTTC. Protein: CATGGNVKDEQFF.